Shown below are 17 T cell receptor beta chains from a single sample sequenced in a study of T cells in Graves' hyperthyroidism and ophthalmopathy. The TCR beta CDR3 regions underwent amplification using RNA transcripts as the source. The HTBI primer set was used in a first-round RT-PCR of the TCR CDR3. TCRdb passed the multiplex PCR reads through MiXCR, listing each CDR3 protein once. The repertoire holds about 210,000 distinct CDR3 sequences, about a sixth seen once, with 50% in the top ten. The sequenced sample was blood. The receptor set was obtained from a man aged 50-60 years with Graves' hyperthyroidism.

This clonotype showed up many times. CDR3 nucleotide sequence: TGCGCCAGCAGCTTTTTGCAGCGAAACACAGATACGCAGTATTTT. Its protein product is CASSFLQRNTDTQYF. V usage is TRBV5-1 and J usage is TRBJ2-3; no clear D. Per germline, CDR1 SGHRS and CDR2 YFSETQ. Between the trimmed V and J ends, which lost 2 bases and 2 bases, there was a span of 12 bases. The CDR3 totals 15 residues.

CDR3 protein: CASSFQQSLEQYF. Here the CDR3 DNA reads TGCGCCAGCAGCTTTCAACAGTCACTCGAGCAGTACTTC. V gene TRBV5-1 combines with J gene TRBJ2-7; D gene ambiguous. The germline V gene has CDR1 SGHRS and CDR2 YFSETQ. The CDR3 is made up of 13 amino acids. Trimming shortened V by 2 bases and J by 6 bases, and 12 bases separated the two germline ends.

The chain combines TRBV9 with TRBJ1-2; 11 bases agree with TRBD1. Germline V gene lookup returns CDR1 SGDLS and CDR2 YYNGEE. With 2 bases clipped from V and 2 bases from J, the junction kept 2 bases outside the gene matches. There are 15 residues in the CDR3. The CDR3 DNA is TGTGCCAGCAGCGTGTGGACAGGGGGCAACTATGGCTACACCTTC. Protein product: CASSVWTGGNYGYTF.

The genes are TRBV12-3 or TRBV12-4 and TRBJ2-3; D is unclear. V gave up 6 bases and J gave up 5 bases, with 6 bases separating them. The CDR3 covers 11 residues. The CDR3 loop is CASRRIDTQYF. Written as DNA, the CDR3 is TGTGCCAGCAGGAGGATAGATACGCAGTATTTT.

This clonotype has more than one count but fewer than ten. V gene TRBV18 combines with J gene TRBJ2-7, with 12 positions matching TRBD2. CDR1 is KGHSH, CDR2 LQKENI, per germline. J lost 3 bases, V lost 2 bases, and 5 bases had no gene match. The CDR3 extends over 16 amino acids. The CDR3 DNA follows: TGTGCCAGCTCACCAGGACTAGCGGGAATCAACTACGAGCAGTACTTC. It codes for CASSPGLAGINYEQYF.

Concerning this clonotype: Given a much more abundant clone one base away, this may be a read error. The gene calls are TRBV30 and TRBJ2-3; TRBD2 matches at 8 bases. The CDR3 totals 15 residues. Germline CDR1 is GTSNPN and CDR2 is SVGIG (reference sequence). The CDR3 DNA sequence: TGTGCCTGGAGTGTAGCGGGAGACTACACAGATACGCGGTATTTT. Residues: CAWSVAGDYTDTRYF.

This clonotype was counted between two and nine times. This could be a read error, since a much larger clone is one nucleotide away. V is TRBV27 and J is TRBJ1-1, with D unclear. Trimming took off 3 bases at V and 1 base at J, with 6 bases between the two ends. The CDR3 consists of 13 residues. Germline V gene sequence: CDR1 MNHEY, CDR2 SMNVEV (reference sequence). This CDR3 is CASSFEGNTEAFF. CDR3 bases: TGTGCCAGCAGTTTTGAGGGGAACACTGAAGCTTTCTTT.

The count of this clonotype is one. This sequence joins TRBV15 and TRBJ2-5, with D possibly TRBD2 on 6 matching bases. V dropped 0 bases and J dropped 5 bases, with 10 bases sitting between them. There are 14 residues in the CDR3. Germline values: CDR1 LNHNV, CDR2 YYDKDF (reference sequence). CDR3: CATSRDRGWETQYF. CDR3 nucleotides: TGTGCCACCAGCAGAGATCGGGGGTGGGAGACCCAGTACTTC.

This clonotype was seen a handful of times. V gene TRBV4-1 combines with J gene TRBJ1-2, with D uncertain. Trimming took 0 bases from V and 7 from J, leaving 6 bases between them. CDR1 is MGHRA and CDR2 is YSYEKL in the germline V gene. CDR3 length: 12 residues. This chain's CDR3 is CASSQDRLGYTF. The CDR3 bases are TGCGCCAGCAGCCAAGATCGTCTTGGCTACACCTTC.

This clonotype came up many times. The chain uses TRBV28 and TRBJ2-7, with TRBD1 matching over 10 bases. This CDR3 has 14 residues. Germline V gene sequence: CDR1 MDHEN, CDR2 SYDVKM. J was trimmed by 3 bases and V by 4 bases; bases with no gene match: 3. The CDR3 coding sequence is TGTGCCAGCAGTTCGGGGGACAGGGGCTACGAGCAGTACTTC. It specifies CASSSGDRGYEQYF.

This clonotype has a handful of counts. The chain uses TRBV19 and TRBJ2-3; 8 bases map to TRBD1. The trim removed 1 base at V and 7 bases at J, leaving 10 bases unmatched. CDR1 and CDR2 from the germline V gene are LNHDA and SQIVND (reference sequence). The CDR3 totals 16 residues. The CDR3: CASSIGLRQGLNTQYF. The CDR3 nucleotides are TGTGCCAGTAGTATAGGGCTCCGACAGGGGCTAAATACGCAGTATTTT. Full variable domain (outside the CDR3, taken from reference TRBV19 and TRBJ2-3): DGGITQSPKYLFRKEGQNVTLSCEQNLNHDAMYWYRQDPGQGLRLIYYSQIVNDFQKGDIAEGYSVSREKKESFPLTVTSAQKNPTAFYLCASSIGLRQGLNTQYFGPGTRLTVL.

The chain couples TRBV11-2 to TRBJ1-2, with 7 bases that match TRBD1. This CDR3 has 13 residues. The V gene end was trimmed by 5 bases and the J gene end by 5 bases; junction bases not matched to a gene: 5. CDR1 is SGHAT and CDR2 is FQNNGV in the germline V gene. CDR3 sequence reads: CASSPTGVYGYTF. The CDR3 coding sequence is TGTGCCAGCAGCCCCACAGGGGTTTATGGCTACACCTTC.

The genes are TRBV29-1 and TRBJ1-2; D not resolved. Per germline, CDR1 SQVTM and CDR2 ANQGSEA. The CDR3 length is 13 residues. V gave up 6 bases and J gave up 8 bases, with 19 bases separating them. CDR3 loop: CSVRKDRLLGYTF. The DNA of the CDR3 is TGCAGCGTCCGCAAAGACCGATTATTAGGCTACACCTTC. Filled out from reference TRBV29-1 and TRBJ1-2, the complete variable domain reads SAVISQKPSRDICQRGTSLTIQCQVDSQVTMMFWYRQQPGQSLTLIATANQGSEATYESGFVIDKFPISRPNLTFSTLTVSNMSPEDSSIYLCSVRKDRLLGYTFGSGTRLTVV.

In its sample, this clonotype was seen many times. This chain uses TRBV12-3 or TRBV12-4 with TRBJ2-3; no clear D gene. This CDR3 is built from 14 residues. Trimming shortened V by 1 base and J by 2 bases, and 7 bases separated the two germline ends. CDR3 sequence: CASSLGRNTDTQYF. The CDR3 DNA sequence: TGTGCCAGCAGTTTAGGACGGAACACAGATACGCAGTATTTT.

This chain uses TRBV3-1 with TRBJ2-7; 9 bases fit TRBD2. Per germline, CDR1 LGHDT and CDR2 YNNKEL (reference sequence). This CDR3 comprises 15 residues. The trim removed 5 bases at V and 4 bases at J, leaving 9 bases unmatched. The CDR3 nucleotides are TGTGCCAGCAGCAAAAGGGGTCTAGCGGGGTACGAGCAGTACTTC. It encodes CASSKRGLAGYEQYF.

This clonotype was seen ten or more times. This chain connects TRBV30 to TRBJ2-1; 10 bases fit TRBD2. After removal of 3 bases from V and 7 bases from J, the junction contained 6 bases not matched to a gene. Germline values: CDR1 GTSNPN, CDR2 SVGIG (reference sequence). The CDR3 has 14 amino acids. The CDR3 sequence is CAWRSSGRRNEQFF. DNA of the CDR3: TGTGCCTGGAGAAGTAGCGGGAGGAGAAATGAGCAGTTCTTC.

As to this clonotype: Germline and junction disagree at one end, which may indicate a read error. The chain employs TRBV11-3 and TRBJ2-1; D is uncertain. Germline CDR1 is SGHNT and CDR2 is YENEEA. The CDR3 length is 14 residues. The CDR3, as DNA: TGTGCCAGCAGCTTCGATGAACGGGTGAATGGGCAGTTCTTC. Its protein is CASSFDERVNGQFF.